The rows below give T cell receptor beta chains drawn from one sample of a study of T cells in Graves' hyperthyroidism and ophthalmopathy. TCRdb analysed the multiplex PCR reads with MiXCR anew, one entry per CDR3 protein. Of about 840,000 distinct CDR3 sequences listed, 38% are singletons. Material: blood. The receptors were sampled from a man aged 18 to 29 with Graves' hyperthyroidism. Both conserved end residues are part of each CDR3. A D gene is named only where the DNA matches it firmly. Size tells how often a clone was seen (once, few, many) or the class of an expanded clone, and some rows leave it out.

CDR3aa: CASSRSQGKDYGYTF
CDR3nt: TGCGCCAGCAGCCGGAGCCAGGGGAAGGACTATGGCTACACCTTC
d_gene: .
v_gene: TRBV5-1
j_gene: TRBJ1-2
abundance: few

CDR3aa: CASSLASAGNTIYF
CDR3nt: TGCGCCAGCAGCTTGGCCAGCGCTGGAAACACCATATATTTT
d_gene: .
v_gene: TRBV5-1
j_gene: TRBJ1-3
abundance: .

CDR3aa: CASSGTSSPLHF
CDR3nt: TGTGCCAGCAGTGGGACATCTTCACCCCTCCACTTT
d_gene: .
v_gene: TRBV12-3/TRBV12-4
j_gene: TRBJ1-6
abundance: .

CDR3aa: CSARVMKDHSPLHF
CDR3nt: TGCAGTGCTAGAGTAATGAAGGACCATTCACCCCTCCACTTT
d_gene: .
v_gene: TRBV20-1
j_gene: TRBJ1-6
abundance: few

CDR3aa: CASSVDQGGNTGELFF
CDR3nt: TGCGCCAGCAGCGTGGATCAGGGGGGAAACACCGGGGAGCTGTTTTTT
d_gene: .
v_gene: TRBV5-1
j_gene: TRBJ2-2
abundance: few

CDR3aa: CASSVGGQLAGEQYF
CDR3nt: TGTGCCAGCAGCGTAGGTGGGCAGTTAGCGGGGGAGCAGTACTTC
d_gene: TRBD2
v_gene: TRBV9
j_gene: TRBJ2-7
abundance: few

CDR3aa: CASSSYMTDRLQETQYF
CDR3nt: TGTGCCAGCAGCTCGTACATGACCGACAGGCTCCAAGAGACCCAGTACTTC
d_gene: .
v_gene: TRBV7-2
j_gene: TRBJ2-5
abundance: .

CDR3aa: CASSPEGGREAFF
CDR3nt: TGTGCCAGCAGTCCGGAAGGGGGGCGGGAGGCTTTCTTT
d_gene: .
v_gene: TRBV28
j_gene: TRBJ1-1
abundance: .

CDR3aa: CASSQGTGANVLTF
CDR3nt: TGTGCCAGCAGCCAAGGGACAGGGGCCAACGTCCTGACTTTC
d_gene: .
v_gene: TRBV2
j_gene: TRBJ2-6
abundance: .

CDR3aa: CASSLSGTGEYEQYF
CDR3nt: TGTGCCAGCAGCCTCTCCGGGACAGGGGAATACGAGCAGTACTTC
d_gene: TRBD1
v_gene: TRBV14
j_gene: TRBJ2-7
abundance: .

CDR3aa: CASSSGQSQETQYF
CDR3nt: TGTGCCAGCAGTTCCGGACAGAGCCAAGAGACCCAGTACTTC
d_gene: .
v_gene: TRBV7-9
j_gene: TRBJ2-5
abundance: many

CDR3aa: CASRPGLLTDTQYF
CDR3nt: TGTGCCAGCAGGCCGGGACTACTAACAGATACGCAGTATTTT
d_gene: TRBD2
v_gene: TRBV2
j_gene: TRBJ2-3
abundance: .

CDR3aa: CASSATIGPYEQYF
CDR3nt: TGTGCCAGCAGCGCCACGATTGGCCCCTACGAGCAGTACTTC
d_gene: .
v_gene: TRBV9
j_gene: TRBJ2-7
abundance: few